The rows below give T cell receptor beta chains drawn from one sample of a study of blood T cell repertoires in COVID-19. TCRdb keeps only in-frame clones here, not all; method: immunoSEQ multiplex PCR. Here the sample spans 72,000 or so clones, 88% being singletons. Sequenced: peripheral blood. The source is a man in his fifties or sixties with active COVID-19. Both conserved end residues are part of each CDR3. A D gene is named only where the DNA matches it firmly. Rows give clone size only sometimes, using once, few, many, or a class for an expanded clone.

clone size	D gene	V gene	J gene	CDR3 DNA	CDR3 protein
NA	NA	TRBV15	TRBJ1-6	TGTGCCACCAGCAGAGAGCGAACAGTGAATTCACCCCTCCACTTT	CATSRERTVNSPLHF
NA	NA	TRBV19	TRBJ1-1	TGTGCCAGTAGTCTGCGCAGGGATTTCGTCCCTGAAGCTTTCTTT	CASSLRRDFVPEAFF
NA	NA	TRBV29-1	TRBJ1-6	TGCAGCGTTGTTGACAGTAATAATTCACCCCTCCACTTT	CSVVDSNNSPLHF
NA	NA	TRBV28	TRBJ1-5	TGTGCCAGCAGTCGGGGGGGTGGCAATCAGCCCCAGCATTTT	CASSRGGGNQPQHF
NA	NA	TRBV3-1/TRBV3-2	TRBJ2-1	TGTGCCAGCAGCCCCCTCAGCTCCTACAATGAGCAGTTCTTC	CASSPLSSYNEQFF
NA	NA	TRBV12-2	TRBJ2-3	TGTGCAAGTCGAACAAGCGGGAGAGATACGCAGTATTTT	CASRTSGRDTQYF
NA	NA	TRBV6-5	TRBJ2-1	TGTGCCAGCAGACTGAGCTCCTACAATGAGCAGTTCTTC	CASRLSSYNEQFF
NA	TRBD2	TRBV30	TRBJ2-5	TGTGCCTGGAGTGTAGCGGGGGGGCCGGGAGAGACCCAGTACTTC	CAWSVAGGPGETQYF
NA	NA	TRBV5-1	TRBJ1-1	TGCGCCAGCAGCCCCGACTGGAACACTGAAGCTTTCTTT	CASSPDWNTEAFF
NA	NA	TRBV3-1/TRBV3-2	TRBJ1-6	TGTGCCAGCAGCCAAGATCTGCGGGGGCGCAATTCACCCCTCCACTTT	CASSQDLRGRNSPLHF
NA	TRBD2	TRBV9	TRBJ2-1	TGTGCCAGCAGCATTAGCGGGGGGGCCCCCAATGAGCAGTTCTTC	CASSISGGAPNEQFF
NA	NA	TRBV28	TRBJ1-1	TGTGCCAGCAGTTTTAGGAACACTGAAGCTTTCTTT	CASSFRNTEAFF
NA	TRBD1	TRBV9	TRBJ2-7	TGTGCCAGCGGGGGACAGGGCGTACAGTACTTC	CASGGQGVQYF
NA	TRBD1	TRBV6-6	TRBJ1-1	TGTGCCAGCACCGAGGGACAGGGGGCGCTGGCTTTCTTT	CASTEGQGALAFF
NA	TRBD2	TRBV30	TRBJ2-2	TGTGCCTTGGGACTAGCGGGAGTCACCGGGGAGCTGTTTTTT	CALGLAGVTGELFF
NA	TRBD1	TRBV12-3/TRBV12-4	TRBJ1-2	TGTGCCAGCAGAACAGGGGGCCGGCGTGGCTACACCTTC	CASRTGGRRGYTF
once	TRBD1	TRBV25-1	TRBJ1-4	TGTGCCAGCAGGGAGGACAGGGGAATTGAAAAACTGTTTTTT	CASREDRGIEKLFF
NA	NA	TRBV11-2	TRBJ2-5	TGTGCCAGCAGCCGGACAGGGTCAGGGCGGGAGGGAGAGACCCAGTACTTC	CASSRTGSGREGETQYF
NA	TRBD1	TRBV28	TRBJ1-2	TGTGCCAGCGGAGACAGGGCGGACTATGGCTACACCTTC	CASGDRADYGYTF
NA	NA	TRBV7-8	TRBJ1-1	TGTGCCAGCAGCCCATTCCAGGGTGTAGGTGGAGCTTTCTTT	CASSPFQGVGGAFF
NA	TRBD2	TRBV27	TRBJ2-2	TGTGCCAGCAGTTTAGCCGCGGTAGCGGGAGGCAAAACCGGGGAGCTGTTTTTT	CASSLAAVAGGKTGELFF
NA	NA	TRBV27	TRBJ2-2	TGTGCCAGCAGTTCCCGGATCGGGACTGGTAACACCGGGGAGCTGTTTTTT	CASSSRIGTGNTGELFF
once	TRBD1	TRBV19	TRBJ1-2	TGTGCCAGTAGTAATTGGGACAGCTACTATGGCTACACCTTC	CASSNWDSYYGYTF
NA	TRBD1	TRBV30	TRBJ1-2	TGTGCCTGGGGGGGGACAGTCTATGGCTACACCTTC	CAWGGTVYGYTF
NA	NA	TRBV6-2/TRBV6-3	TRBJ1-1	TGTGCCAGCAGTTGGTCCAGAACTGAAGCTTTCTTT	CASSWSRTEAFF
NA	NA	TRBV29-1	TRBJ1-4	TGCAGCGTTGTTGGGACGGGAGGTGAAAAACTGTTTTTT	CSVVGTGGEKLFF
NA	TRBD2	TRBV30	TRBJ2-7	TGTGCCTGGAGTGTACTAGCGGGAGACGAGCAGTACTTC	CAWSVLAGDEQYF
once	TRBD1	TRBV5-1	TRBJ2-2	TGCGCCAGCAGCCTCCGGGACAGAAAAACTTCGAACACCGGGGAGCTGTTTTTT	CASSLRDRKTSNTGELFF
NA	NA	TRBV19	TRBJ1-5	TGTGCCAGTAGACGAGGCGGCGCTAATCAGCCCCAGCATTTT	CASRRGGANQPQHF
NA	TRBD1	TRBV27	TRBJ2-5	TGTGCCAGCAGTTTAACAGGGGAAGAGACCCAGTACTTC	CASSLTGEETQYF
NA	NA	TRBV29-1	TRBJ1-1	TGCAGCGTTGAAGATCCATTCCTGAACACTGAAGCTTTCTTT	CSVEDPFLNTEAFF
once	TRBD1	TRBV7-9	TRBJ2-7	TGTGCCAGCAGCTTGGTCGTGGGACAGGGGCCTAAAAGCTCCTACGAGCAGTACTTC	CASSLVVGQGPKSSYEQYF
NA	TRBD1	TRBV5-6	TRBJ2-7	TGTGCCAGCAGCTTGGGAGCAGGGGGCTTATACGAGCAGTACTTC	CASSLGAGGLYEQYF
few	TRBD1	TRBV6-5	TRBJ1-5	TGTGCCAGCAGTTTCCCCGACAGGGGGAATCAGCCCCAGCATTTT	CASSFPDRGNQPQHF
NA	NA	TRBV6-5	TRBJ1-4	TGTGCCAGCAGGGGCAAAGCTTGGGAGGAAAAACTGTTTTTT	CASRGKAWEEKLFF
NA	NA	TRBV19	TRBJ1-2	TGTGCCAGTAGTATGGGACACTCATCGGGGTTGGACTATGGCTACACCTTC	CASSMGHSSGLDYGYTF
NA	NA	TRBV18	TRBJ2-7	TGTGCCAGCTCACCAATGACATCCTACGAGCAGTACTTC	CASSPMTSYEQYF
NA	NA	TRBV19	TRBJ1-5	TGTGCCAGTAGTGCAGGGAACCAGCCCCAGCATTTT	CASSAGNQPQHF
NA	TRBD2	TRBV2	TRBJ2-7	TGTGCCGGAAAGCGGGGGGGACGGCTCGAGCAGTACTTC	CAGKRGGRLEQYF
NA	TRBD2	TRBV2	TRBJ2-1	TGTGCCAGCAGTGTTGAGCGGGATAGTGAGCAGTTCTTC	CASSVERDSEQFF
NA	NA	TRBV5-1	TRBJ2-1	TGCGCCAGCAGCCTAGACAGGCCCGCCTACAATGAGCAGTTCTTC	CASSLDRPAYNEQFF
few	TRBD1	TRBV9	TRBJ1-4	TGTGCCAGCAGCACACACAGGGGTGGTGAAAAACTGTTTTTT	CASSTHRGGEKLFF
few	NA	TRBV11-3	TRBJ2-7	TGTGCCAGCAGCGCACACCGGGACAACTCCTACGAGCAGTACTTC	CASSAHRDNSYEQYF
NA	NA	TRBV7-6	TRBJ2-5	TGTGCCAGCAGCTTAGCCGTTCGGACAGCTCAAGAGACCCAGTACTTC	CASSLAVRTAQETQYF
NA	TRBD1	TRBV7-2	TRBJ2-7	TGTGCCAGCAGCTTGGGCGCGCTGTCGGACAGGGAGTACTTC	CASSLGALSDREYF
once	TRBD2	TRBV19	TRBJ2-7	TGTGCCAGTAGTTCGGGACTAGCGGGAGCAAGAGAGCAGTACTTC	CASSSGLAGAREQYF
NA	TRBD2	TRBV7-9	TRBJ2-5	TGTGCCAGCAGCTTAGGACTAGCGGGGCTCCAACAAGAGACCCAGTACTTC	CASSLGLAGLQQETQYF
NA	NA	TRBV6-1	TRBJ1-5	TGTGCCAGCAGTGAATCCGGGGGAATCTTCAATCAGCCCCAGCATTTT	CASSESGGIFNQPQHF
NA	TRBD1	TRBV4-2	TRBJ2-7	TGTGCCAGCAGCCTGCGGACAGGAGGAGGTTACGAGCAGTACTTC	CASSLRTGGGYEQYF
NA	NA	TRBV6-5	TRBJ1-5	TGTGCCAGCTGGCGGGATGGCAATCAGCCCCAGCATTTT	CASWRDGNQPQHF
NA	TRBD1	TRBV6-2/TRBV6-3	TRBJ2-2	TGTGCCAGCAGTTACTGGGACAGGGGGGACACCGGGGAGCTGTTTTTT	CASSYWDRGDTGELFF
NA	NA	TRBV11-2	TRBJ2-3	TGTGCCAGCAGCTTAGTGGCCAGTACGCAGTATTTT	CASSLVASTQYF
NA	TRBD2	TRBV4-3	TRBJ2-3	TGCGCCAGCAGCCACATCGCCAGCGGGAGCGCAGATACGCAGTATTTT	CASSHIASGSADTQYF
NA	TRBD1	TRBV2	TRBJ2-5	TGTGCCAGCAGTGCCAGGACAGGGGGACGGGAGACCCAGTACTTC	CASSARTGGRETQYF
NA	TRBD1	TRBV7-3	TRBJ2-3	TGTGCCAGCAGCCCGACAGGGGCCGCGGGAGATACGCAGTATTTT	CASSPTGAAGDTQYF
NA	NA	TRBV7-2	TRBJ1-2	TGTGCCAGCAGCTCCGAGGGACAAGGCGGCTACACCTTC	CASSSEGQGGYTF
NA	NA	TRBV5-1	TRBJ1-3	TGCGCCAGCAGTGCTCCGAGCTCTGGAAACACCATATATTTT	CASSAPSSGNTIYF
NA	TRBD1	TRBV6-1	TRBJ2-7	TGTGCCAGCAGTGACAGGGGGCGTTCCCACGAGCAGTACTTC	CASSDRGRSHEQYF
NA	TRBD2	TRBV7-2	TRBJ2-1	TGTGCCAGCAGTAAGCGGGGCCGTTACAATGAGCAGTTCTTC	CASSKRGRYNEQFF
NA	NA	TRBV19	TRBJ1-3	TGTGCCAGTAGTCCTGGCGGGGGGCAACGCTCTGGAAACACCATATATTTT	CASSPGGGQRSGNTIYF